What follows describes a single T cell receptor (beta chain). TCRdb's copy holds only in-frame clones and misses some; the assay was immunoSEQ multiplex PCR. The sample lists around 26,000 clones; 86% were seen once. The sample is drawn from a study of T cell changes during pregnancy in multiple sclerosis. The length of the CDR3 is 13 residues. With 1 base removed from V and 10 bases from J, the gap between germline ends came to 11 bases. The germline V gene encodes CDR1 SGHTA and CDR2 FQGNSA. The sequencing here drew on CD8+ T cells from peripheral blood mononuclear cells, taken in the first trimester of pregnancy. J is TRBJ2-1 and V is TRBV7-2, with a weak D call TRBD1 (5 bases). The source of this sequence is a female donor in good health, enrolled as a control in a pregnancy study. The CDR3 DNA reads TGTGCCAGCAGCTTAGAGGGGTTAGGGGAGCAGTTCTTC. Translated, it gives CASSLEGLGEQFF.